Each of the 32 T cell receptor beta chains below was sequenced from the same sample in a study of identical twins. TCRdb recomputed calls from the 5' RACE reads with MiXCR, one row per CDR3 protein. The sample has about 890,000 distinct CDR3 sequences; approximately 13% are singletons. This sample also appeared in a second study, on yellow fever vaccine responses in identical twins.

Material for sequencing was PBMCs. The source of these receptors is a young woman in good health.

This chain joins TRBV24-1 and TRBJ1-1; no definite D call. Trimming took 5 bases from V and 7 from J, leaving 7 bases between them. The CDR3 length is 11 residues. Germline V gene lookup returns CDR1 KGHDR and CDR2 SFDVKD. The CDR3 loop reads CATSGGGEAFF. Written as DNA, the CDR3 is TGTGCCACCAGTGGAGGAGGTGAAGCTTTCTTT.

This clonotype came up many times. The chain joins TRBV12-3 or TRBV12-4 to TRBJ2-1; maybe TRBD2 (5 bases). This CDR3 has 14 residues. Trimming cost V 6 bases and J 4 bases, with 13 bases left between them. The CDR3, as DNA: TGTGCCAGCAGAGGGAAGGACTTTTACAATGAGCAGTTCTTC. Translated, it gives CASRGKDFYNEQFF.

V gene TRBV11-2 combines with J gene TRBJ2-3; D unclear. With 3 bases removed from V and 0 bases from J, the gap between germline ends came to 16 bases. Germline V gene sequence: CDR1 SGHAT, CDR2 FQNNGV. This CDR3 has 17 amino acids. CDR3 sequence: CASSLSVAATSTDTQYF. DNA of the CDR3: TGTGCCAGCAGCTTGTCAGTAGCCGCAACTAGCACAGATACGCAGTATTTT.

This chain joins TRBV28 and TRBJ2-5; D might be TRBD1 or TRBD2, each matching 6 bases. V gave up 8 bases and J gave up 2 bases, with 12 bases separating them. The CDR3 runs 13 residues. Germline V lookup: CDR1 MDHEN, CDR2 SYDVKM. This chain's CDR3 is CASRVGGQETQYF. The CDR3 region has the DNA TGTGCCAGCCGGGTAGGGGGGCAAGAGACCCAGTACTTC.

This CDR3 is CSVASGSYEQYF. For the CDR3, the DNA is TGCAGCGTCGCTAGCGGCTCCTACGAGCAGTACTTC. The chain carries TRBV29-1 and TRBJ2-7, with 7 bases aligning to TRBD2. The CDR3 has 12 residues. The germline V gene encodes CDR1 SQVTM and CDR2 ANQGSEA. J lost 0 bases, V lost 6 bases, and 2 bases had no gene match.

The chain carries TRBV5-1 and TRBJ1-3; 7 bases fit TRBD1. J was trimmed by 2 bases and V by 4 bases; bases with no gene match: 3. The germline V gene has CDR1 SGHRS and CDR2 YFSETQ. The CDR3 has 14 amino acids. The CDR3 DNA reads as TGCGCCAGCAGCATACAGGGGACTGGAAACACCATATATTTT. Its translation is CASSIQGTGNTIYF.

The chain has TRBV9 and TRBJ2-1; weak D call: TRBD2 (5 bases). The germline V gene encodes CDR1 SGDLS and CDR2 YYNGEE. V dropped 7 bases and J dropped 4 bases, with 9 bases sitting between them. The CDR3 is 12 amino acids. The chain's CDR3 is CASGSAYNEQFF. The CDR3 DNA sequence: TGTGCCAGCGGGAGTGCGTACAATGAGCAGTTCTTC.

There are a few counts of this clonotype. The chain couples TRBV7-9 to TRBJ2-3; unclear D gene. The V and J ends lost 2 bases and 2 bases respectively, with 11 bases between them. The CDR3 is 15 residues long. CDR1 is SEHNR, CDR2 FQNEAQ, per germline (reference sequence). CDR3 nucleotide sequence: TGTGCCAGCAGCTTACAGGCGCTTTTCACAGATACGCAGTATTTT. Translation: CASSLQALFTDTQYF. Filled out from reference TRBV7-9 and TRBJ2-3, the complete variable domain reads DTGVSQNPRHKITKRGQNVTFRCDPISEHNRLYWYRQTLGQGPEFLTYFQNEAQLEKSRLLSDRFSAERPKGSFSTLEIQRTEQGDSAMYLCASSLQALFTDTQYFGPGTRLTVL.

A few counts support this clonotype. The chain joins TRBV20-1 to TRBJ2-4; D ambiguous. Looked up from germline, CDR1 is DFQATT and CDR2 is SNEGSKA (reference sequence). This CDR3 spans 15 amino acids. Trimming shortened V by 3 bases and J by 0 bases, and 12 bases separated the two germline ends. CDR3 amino acids: CSARSEDLAKNIQYF. The CDR3 coding sequence is TGCAGTGCTAGGTCTGAAGACCTAGCCAAAAACATTCAGTACTTC.

This clonotype has only a few counts. The genes are TRBV6-1 and TRBJ1-4; D might be TRBD1 (6 bases). The CDR3 is 14 amino acids. The germline V gene has CDR1 MNHNS and CDR2 SASEGT. V was pared by 7 bases and J by 5 bases, with 14 bases between. The CDR3 coding sequence is TGTGCCAGCACTAACAGGGCTTCGAATGAAAAACTGTTTTTT. It is translated as CASTNRASNEKLFF.

This clonotype was detected only a few times. The chain combines TRBV2 with TRBJ1-5; 8 bases align to TRBD1. V lost 5 bases and J lost 4; bases outside the gene matches: 7. Germline V CDR1 and CDR2: SNHLY, FYNNEI. The CDR3 runs to 15 residues. DNA for the CDR3: TGTGCCAGCAGTCCGAGGAACAGGGGGAATCAGCCCCAGCATTTT. Translating it yields CASSPRNRGNQPQHF. Drawing the rest from reference TRBV2 and TRBJ1-5, the complete variable domain is EPEVTQTPSHQVTQMGQEVILRCVPISNHLYFYWYRQILGQKVEFLVSFYNNEISEKSEIFDDQFSVERPDGSNFTLKIRSTKLEDSAMYFCASSPRNRGNQPQHFGDGTRLSIL.

This clonotype was detected only a few times. The J gene is TRBJ2-3, the V gene TRBV7-2, with D possibly being TRBD2 (6 bases). The CDR3 is 13 amino acids. Germline V gene data show CDR1 as SGHTA and CDR2 as FQGNSA. Between the trimmed V and J ends, which lost 11 bases and 5 bases, there was a span of 17 bases. The CDR3 sequence is CAGVGRAGDTQYF. The CDR3 DNA sequence: TGTGCCGGCGTAGGAAGAGCGGGAGATACGCAGTATTTT.

The rearrangement joins TRBV20-1 to TRBJ2-2; possibly TRBD1 for D (5 bases). CDR1 DFQATT and CDR2 SNEGSKA come from the germline V gene (reference sequence). This CDR3 spans 13 amino acids. V was clipped by 6 bases and J by 7 bases, with 15 bases between them. The CDR3, as DNA: TGCAGTGCCTACCGTGGGCAGGGCGGGGAGCTGTTTTTT. It codes for CSAYRGQGGELFF.

J is TRBJ1-5 and V is TRBV7-2; unclear D gene. Trimming stripped 5 bases from V and 9 bases from J, with 14 bases between. The CDR3 runs 13 residues. Germline V gives CDR1 SGHTA, CDR2 FQGNSA. The CDR3 DNA sequence: TGTGCCAGCAGCGACTACCTGGGTGGGCCCCAGCATTTT. Protein product: CASSDYLGGPQHF.

The V call is TRBV10-3, the J call TRBJ2-3, with 10 bases fitting TRBD2. The V gene end was trimmed by 3 bases and the J gene end by 1 base; junction bases not matched to a gene: 4. The CDR3 is made up of 16 amino acids. Per the germline V gene, CDR1 is ENHRY and CDR2 is SYGVKD. The chain's CDR3 is CAISDKAGGRTDTQYF. As DNA, the CDR3 is TGTGCCATCAGTGACAAAGCGGGAGGGCGCACAGATACGCAGTATTTT.

In its sample, this clonotype was seen a few times. The J gene is TRBJ1-6, the V gene TRBV6-1, with 8 bases lining up with TRBD1. Looked up from germline, CDR1 is MNHNS and CDR2 is SASEGT. The CDR3 covers 15 residues. V was pared by 6 bases and J by 7 bases, with 8 bases of the junction left unmatched. The CDR3, as DNA: TGTGCCAGCAGGCGGACAGGGCTAGGCAATTCACCCCTCCACTTT. Protein sequence: CASRRTGLGNSPLHF.

The chain combines TRBV7-9 with TRBJ2-4; 7 bases agree with TRBD1. Per germline, CDR1 SEHNR and CDR2 FQNEAQ (reference sequence). J gave up 0 bases and V 5 bases, and 7 bases lay outside the gene matches. The CDR3 is made up of 16 amino acids. This CDR3 reads CASSPWTGLAKNIQYF. The CDR3 DNA is TGTGCCAGCAGCCCGTGGACAGGACTAGCCAAAAACATTCAGTACTTC. Full variable domain (outside the CDR3, taken from reference TRBV7-9 and TRBJ2-4): DTGVSQNPRHKITKRGQNVTFRCDPISEHNRLYWYRQTLGQGPEFLTYFQNEAQLEKSRLLSDRFSAERPKGSFSTLEIQRTEQGDSAMYLCASSPWTGLAKNIQYFGAGTRLSVL.

The J gene is TRBJ2-6, the V gene TRBV5-1; 8 bases are a match to TRBD1. V lost 0 bases and J lost 0; bases outside the gene matches: 5. The germline V gene encodes CDR1 SGHRS and CDR2 YFSETQ. The CDR3 extends over 18 amino acids. Here the CDR3 reads CASSLATGGASGANVLTF. DNA for the CDR3: TGCGCCAGCAGCTTGGCCACAGGGGGAGCCTCTGGGGCCAACGTCCTGACTTTC.

This sequence joins TRBV20-1 and TRBJ2-7; D may be TRBD1 (6 bases). The CDR3 runs 12 residues. Germline V gene sequence: CDR1 DFQATT, CDR2 SNEGSKA (reference sequence). V dropped 3 bases and J dropped 2 bases, with 8 bases sitting between them. Here the CDR3 reads CSASGQPYEQYF. In nucleotides, the CDR3 is TGCAGTGCTAGCGGACAGCCCTACGAGCAGTACTTC.

The rearrangement joins TRBV11-1 to TRBJ1-1; 7 nucleotides line up with TRBD1. The CDR3 consists of 15 residues. CDR1 and CDR2 (germline): SGHAT, FQDESV (reference sequence). J was trimmed by 4 bases and V by 5 bases; bases with no gene match: 10. CDR3 nucleotides: TGTGCCAGCAGCCGCTCAGGGGGGCTCGGCACTGAAGCTTTCTTT. Amino acid sequence: CASSRSGGLGTEAFF.

The rearrangement links TRBV2 to TRBJ2-1; 11 bases agree with TRBD2. CDR3 length equals 15 residues. Germline V gene sequence: CDR1 SNHLY, CDR2 FYNNEI. Trimming took 4 bases from V and 7 from J; bases not matched to a gene: 6. CDR3 coding DNA: TGTGCCAGCAGTGGGGGACTAGCGGTACGGAATGAGCAGTTCTTC. Translated: CASSGGLAVRNEQFF. The full variable domain, with the rest looked up from reference TRBV2 and TRBJ2-1, is EPEVTQTPSHQVTQMGQEVILRCVPISNHLYFYWYRQILGQKVEFLVSFYNNEISEKSEIFDDQFSVERPDGSNFTLKIRSTKLEDSAMYFCASSGGLAVRNEQFFGPGTRLTVL.

J is TRBJ2-7 and V is TRBV29-1; D possibly corresponds to TRBD2 (5 bases). Germline V CDR1 and CDR2: SQVTM, ANQGSEA. Trimming stripped 6 bases from V and 0 bases from J, with 15 bases between. The CDR3 is 14 amino acids. The CDR3 loop is CSVAPGTISYEQYF. In nucleotides, the CDR3 is TGCAGCGTAGCCCCGGGAACTATCTCCTACGAGCAGTACTTC.

V gene TRBV29-1 combines with J gene TRBJ1-1; perhaps TRBD1 as D (5 bases). The V gene lost 4 bases and the J gene lost 0 bases, with 15 bases spanning the gap. This CDR3 has 15 residues. CDR1 and CDR2 from the germline V gene are SQVTM and ANQGSEA. For the CDR3, the DNA is TGCAGCGTTGGGGGGTCGGCTTGGTTGAACACTGAAGCTTTCTTT. Translated, it gives CSVGGSAWLNTEAFF.

This clonotype was observed a handful of times. The chain combines TRBV25-1 with TRBJ2-5; no clear D gene. In germline, CDR1 is MGHDK, CDR2 SYGVNS. Trimming left V 1 base short and J 5 bases short, with 11 bases between. The CDR3 sequence is 14 residues long. The CDR3 region has the DNA TGTGCCAGCAGTGAATTGGGTAGGGTGGAGACCCAGTACTTC. Translation: CASSELGRVETQYF.

The chain carries TRBV10-2 and TRBJ2-1; D remains ambiguous. The V end was cut by 3 bases, the J end by 16 bases, with 19 bases between. This CDR3 contains 13 residues. Germline V lookup: CDR1 WSHSY, CDR2 SAAADI. The CDR3 nucleotides read TGCGCCAGCAGTGAATCGACGGGTACTGCAGTTTTCTTC. Translated: CASSESTGTAVFF.

The chain is built from TRBV25-1 and TRBJ2-1; D may be TRBD2 (6 bases). CDR1 is MGHDK, CDR2 SYGVNS, per germline. V was cut by 4 bases and J by 2 bases, with 15 bases left in between. The length of the CDR3 is 16 residues. The DNA for the CDR3 is TGTGCCAGCAGTGTGGACTACCTTGTTACCTACAATGAGCAGTTCTTC. Residues: CASSVDYLVTYNEQFF.

This clonotype was recorded a few times. The chain has TRBV6-4 and TRBJ1-5; D is unresolved. The CDR3 loop spans 14 amino acids. Germline assignment: CDR1 MRHNA and CDR2 SNTAGT. V lost 6 bases to trimming and J lost 7 bases, with 16 bases between them. CDR3: CASSPFGGEQPQHF. For the CDR3, the DNA is TGTGCCAGCAGCCCCTTTGGTGGGGAACAGCCCCAGCATTTT.

This clonotype was recorded many times. The chain recombines TRBV12-3 or TRBV12-4 with TRBJ2-1; 8 bases are a match to TRBD2. The CDR3 is made up of 15 amino acids. V shed 0 bases, J shed 8 bases, and the junction held 6 bases outside the gene matches. This chain's CDR3 is CASSLAPGGPYEQFF. The CDR3 nucleotides are TGTGCCAGCAGTTTAGCTCCGGGAGGGCCTTATGAGCAGTTCTTC.

J is TRBJ2-5 and V is TRBV18; D is ambiguous. V was pared by 2 bases and J by 2 bases, with 15 bases between. The CDR3 runs to 16 residues. CDR1 and CDR2 (germline): KGHSH, LQKENI. CDR3 nucleotide sequence: TGTGCCAGCTCACCAACTAACGGAAAATTACAAGAGACCCAGTACTTC. It translates to CASSPTNGKLQETQYF.

This clonotype was recorded a few times. The rearrangement joins TRBV10-2 to TRBJ2-7, with D possibly TRBD1 on 6 matching bases. The CDR3 has 13 amino acids. CDR1 and CDR2 (germline): WSHSY, SAAADI. V was pared by 2 bases and J by 4 bases, with 9 bases between. CDR3 DNA: TGCGCCAGCAGTGAGACAGGGCAGTACGAGCAGTACGTC. Protein: CASSETGQYEQYV.

V usage is TRBV27 and J usage is TRBJ2-2, with D possibly called TRBD1 or TRBD2 (6 bases each). The V end was cut by 4 bases, the J end by 4 bases, with 13 bases between. Germline CDR1 is MNHEY and CDR2 is SMNVEV (reference sequence). The CDR3 is 15 residues long. The CDR3 loop is CASSSRRGLTGELFF. CDR3 bases: TGTGCCAGCAGTTCCCGCAGGGGACTCACCGGGGAGCTGTTTTTT.

This clonotype was detected a few times. The genes are TRBV20-1 and TRBJ2-3; no clear D gene. The V gene's germline CDR1 is DFQATT and CDR2 SNEGSKA (reference sequence). The CDR3 is 13 amino acids. V shed 3 bases and J shed 2 bases, with 9 bases lying between them. CDR3 sequence: CSARGGVTDTQYF. The DNA for the CDR3 is TGCAGTGCTAGGGGTGGAGTCACAGATACGCAGTATTTT.